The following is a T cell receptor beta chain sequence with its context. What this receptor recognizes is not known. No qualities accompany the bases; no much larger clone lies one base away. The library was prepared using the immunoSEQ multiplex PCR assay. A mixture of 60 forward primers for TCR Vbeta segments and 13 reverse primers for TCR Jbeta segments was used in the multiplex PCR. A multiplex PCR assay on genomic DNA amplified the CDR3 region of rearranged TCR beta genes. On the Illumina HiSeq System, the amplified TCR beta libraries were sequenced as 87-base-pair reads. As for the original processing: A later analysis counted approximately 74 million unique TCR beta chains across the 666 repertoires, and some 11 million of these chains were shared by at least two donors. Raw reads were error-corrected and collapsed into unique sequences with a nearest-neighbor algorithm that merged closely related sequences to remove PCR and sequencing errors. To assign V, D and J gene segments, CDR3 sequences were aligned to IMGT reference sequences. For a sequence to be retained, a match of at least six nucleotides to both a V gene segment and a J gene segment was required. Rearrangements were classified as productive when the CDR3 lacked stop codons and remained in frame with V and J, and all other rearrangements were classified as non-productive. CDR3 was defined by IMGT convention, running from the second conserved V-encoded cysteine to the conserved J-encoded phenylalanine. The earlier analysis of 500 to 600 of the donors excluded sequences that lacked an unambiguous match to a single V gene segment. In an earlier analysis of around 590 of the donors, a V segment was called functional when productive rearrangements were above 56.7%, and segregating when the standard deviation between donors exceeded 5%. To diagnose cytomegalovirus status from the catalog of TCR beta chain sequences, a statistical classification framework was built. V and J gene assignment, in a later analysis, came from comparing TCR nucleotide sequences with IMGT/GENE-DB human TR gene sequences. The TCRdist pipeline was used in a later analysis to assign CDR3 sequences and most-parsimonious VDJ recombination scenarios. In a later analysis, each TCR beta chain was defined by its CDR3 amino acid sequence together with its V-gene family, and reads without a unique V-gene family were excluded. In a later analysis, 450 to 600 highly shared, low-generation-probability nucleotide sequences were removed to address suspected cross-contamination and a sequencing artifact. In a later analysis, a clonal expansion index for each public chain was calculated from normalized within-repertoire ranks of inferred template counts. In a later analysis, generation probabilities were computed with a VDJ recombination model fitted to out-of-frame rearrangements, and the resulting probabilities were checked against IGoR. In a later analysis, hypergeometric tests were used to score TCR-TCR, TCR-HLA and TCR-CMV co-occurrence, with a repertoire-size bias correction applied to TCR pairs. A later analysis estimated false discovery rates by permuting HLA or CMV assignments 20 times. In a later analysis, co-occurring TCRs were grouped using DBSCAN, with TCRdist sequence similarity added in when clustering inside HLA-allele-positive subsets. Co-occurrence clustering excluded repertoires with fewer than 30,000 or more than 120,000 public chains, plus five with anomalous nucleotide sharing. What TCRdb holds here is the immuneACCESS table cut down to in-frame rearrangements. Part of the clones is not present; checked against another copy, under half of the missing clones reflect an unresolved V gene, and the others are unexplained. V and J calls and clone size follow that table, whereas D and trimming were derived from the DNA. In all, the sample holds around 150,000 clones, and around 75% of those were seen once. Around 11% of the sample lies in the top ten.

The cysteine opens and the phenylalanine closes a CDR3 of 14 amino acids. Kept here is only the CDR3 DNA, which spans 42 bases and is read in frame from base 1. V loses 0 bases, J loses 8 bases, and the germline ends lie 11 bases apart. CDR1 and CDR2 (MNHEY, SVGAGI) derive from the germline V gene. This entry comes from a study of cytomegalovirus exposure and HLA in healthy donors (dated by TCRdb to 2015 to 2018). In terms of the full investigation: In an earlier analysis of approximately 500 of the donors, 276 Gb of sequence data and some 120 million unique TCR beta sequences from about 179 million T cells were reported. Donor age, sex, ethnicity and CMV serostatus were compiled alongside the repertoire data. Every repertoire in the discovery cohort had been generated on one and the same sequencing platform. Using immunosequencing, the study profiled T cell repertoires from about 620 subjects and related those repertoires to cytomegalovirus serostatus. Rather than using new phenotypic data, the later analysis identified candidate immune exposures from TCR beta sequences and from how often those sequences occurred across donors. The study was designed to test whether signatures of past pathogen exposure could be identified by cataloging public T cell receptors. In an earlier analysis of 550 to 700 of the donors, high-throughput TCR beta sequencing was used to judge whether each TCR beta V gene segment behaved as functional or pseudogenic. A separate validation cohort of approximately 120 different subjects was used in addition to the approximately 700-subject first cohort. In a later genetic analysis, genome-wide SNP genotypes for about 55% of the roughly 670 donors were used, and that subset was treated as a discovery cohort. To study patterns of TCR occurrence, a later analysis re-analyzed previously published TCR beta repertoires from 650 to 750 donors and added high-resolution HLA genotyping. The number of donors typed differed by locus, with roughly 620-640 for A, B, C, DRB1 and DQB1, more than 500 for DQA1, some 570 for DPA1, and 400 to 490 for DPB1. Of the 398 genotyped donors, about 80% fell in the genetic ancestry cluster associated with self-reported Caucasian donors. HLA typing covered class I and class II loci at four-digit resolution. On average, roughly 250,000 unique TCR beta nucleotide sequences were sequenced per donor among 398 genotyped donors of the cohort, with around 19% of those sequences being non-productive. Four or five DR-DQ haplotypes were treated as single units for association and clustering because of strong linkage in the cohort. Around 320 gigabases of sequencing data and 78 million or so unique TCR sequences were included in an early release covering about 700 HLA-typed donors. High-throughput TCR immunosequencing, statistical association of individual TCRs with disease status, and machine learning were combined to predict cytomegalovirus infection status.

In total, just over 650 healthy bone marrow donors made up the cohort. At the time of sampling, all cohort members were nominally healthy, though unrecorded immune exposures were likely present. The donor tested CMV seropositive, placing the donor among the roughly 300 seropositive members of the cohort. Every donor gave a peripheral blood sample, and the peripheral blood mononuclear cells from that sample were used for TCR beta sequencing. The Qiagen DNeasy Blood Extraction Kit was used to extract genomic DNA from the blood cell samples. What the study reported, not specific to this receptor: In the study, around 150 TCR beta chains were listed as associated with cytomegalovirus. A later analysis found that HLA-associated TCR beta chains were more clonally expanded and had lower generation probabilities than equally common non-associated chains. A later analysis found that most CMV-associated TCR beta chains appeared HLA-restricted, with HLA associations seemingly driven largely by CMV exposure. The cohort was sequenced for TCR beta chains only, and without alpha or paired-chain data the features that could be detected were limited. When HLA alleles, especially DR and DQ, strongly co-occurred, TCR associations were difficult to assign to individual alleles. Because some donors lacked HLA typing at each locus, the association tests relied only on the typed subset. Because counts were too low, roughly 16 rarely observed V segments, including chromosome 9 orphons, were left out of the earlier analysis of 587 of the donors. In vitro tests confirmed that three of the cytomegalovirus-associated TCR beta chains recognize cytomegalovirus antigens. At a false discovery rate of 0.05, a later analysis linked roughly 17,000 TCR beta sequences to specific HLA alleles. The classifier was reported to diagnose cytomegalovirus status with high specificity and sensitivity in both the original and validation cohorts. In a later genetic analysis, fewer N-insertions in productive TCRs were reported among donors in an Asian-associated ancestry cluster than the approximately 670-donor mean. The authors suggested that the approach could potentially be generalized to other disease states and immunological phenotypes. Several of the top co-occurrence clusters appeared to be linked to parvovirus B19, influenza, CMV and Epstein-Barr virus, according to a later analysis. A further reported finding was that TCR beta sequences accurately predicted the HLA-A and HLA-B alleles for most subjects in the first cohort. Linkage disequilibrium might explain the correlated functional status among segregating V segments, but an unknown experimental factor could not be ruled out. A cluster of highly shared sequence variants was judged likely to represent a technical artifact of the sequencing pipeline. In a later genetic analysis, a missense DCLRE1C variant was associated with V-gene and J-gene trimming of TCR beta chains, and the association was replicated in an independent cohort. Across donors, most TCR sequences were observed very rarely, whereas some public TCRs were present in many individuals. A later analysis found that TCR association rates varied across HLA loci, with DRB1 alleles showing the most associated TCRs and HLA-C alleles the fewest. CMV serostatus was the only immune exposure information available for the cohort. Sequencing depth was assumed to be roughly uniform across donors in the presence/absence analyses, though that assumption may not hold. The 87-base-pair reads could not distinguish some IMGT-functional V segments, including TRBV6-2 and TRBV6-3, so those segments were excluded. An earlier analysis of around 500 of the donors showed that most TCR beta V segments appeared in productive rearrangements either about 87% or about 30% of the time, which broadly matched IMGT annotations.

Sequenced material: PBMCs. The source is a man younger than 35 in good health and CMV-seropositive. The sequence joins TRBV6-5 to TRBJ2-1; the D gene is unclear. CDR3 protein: CASSYSTGLDEQFF. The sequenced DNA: TGTGCCAGCAGTTACTCTACGGGTTTGGATGAGCAGTTCTTC.